The T cell receptor beta chain under discussion was sequenced for a study of CD8+ T cells in alopecia areata. As for the study in general: Patients took tofacitinib for 6 to 18 months, followed by 6 drug-free months. Study-wide points: Tofacitinib significantly lowered scalp clonality and expanded CD8+ clones among the top 100.

Treatment denoted: oral pan-JAK inhibitor, 5-10 mg twice daily. Peripheral blood and lesional scalp punch biopsies came from alopecia areata patients. cDNA reverse transcribed from extracted RNA served as the sequencing template. The assay was immunoSEQ multiplex PCR, and TCRdb's table has in-frame clones only and misses some. The table includes roughly 250,000 clones, roughly 63% detected once. Comments on this clone: Its antigen remains unidentified.

The CDR3 loop spans 13 amino acids. From germline, CDR1 is LNHDA and CDR2 SQIVND (reference sequence). The V and J ends lost 6 bases and 6 bases respectively, with 14 bases between them. The source is a human donor with alopecia areata. Sequencing was performed on CD4+ T cells sorted from blood, taken around week 54, from a patient treated with tofacitinib. This rearrangement joins TRBV19 to TRBJ1-2; D uncertain. CDR3 DNA sequence: TGTGCCAGTAGCGGCTCTTTTGGGCATGGCTACACCTTC. Translation gives CASSGSFGHGYTF.